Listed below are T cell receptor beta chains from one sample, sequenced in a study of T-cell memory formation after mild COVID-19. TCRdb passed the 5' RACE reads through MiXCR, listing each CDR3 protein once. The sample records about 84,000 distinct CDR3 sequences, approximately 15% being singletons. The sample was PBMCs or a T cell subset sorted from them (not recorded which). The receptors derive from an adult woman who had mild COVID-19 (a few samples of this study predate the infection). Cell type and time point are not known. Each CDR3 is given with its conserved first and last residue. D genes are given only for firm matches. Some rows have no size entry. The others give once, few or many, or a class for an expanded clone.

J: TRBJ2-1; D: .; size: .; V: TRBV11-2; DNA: TGTGCCAGCAGCGATTCTCTGAGCGCCAACTACAATGAGCAGTTCTTC; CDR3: CASSDSLSANYNEQFF
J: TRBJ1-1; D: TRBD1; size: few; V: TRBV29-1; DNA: TGCAGCGTTGAAGATACAGGGGCAGGGGTGGATTATGAAGCTTTCTTT; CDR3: CSVEDTGAGVDYEAFF
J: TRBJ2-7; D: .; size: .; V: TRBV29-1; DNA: TGCAGCGTTGAGGGAAATGAGGCCTACGAGCAGTACTTC; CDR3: CSVEGNEAYEQYF
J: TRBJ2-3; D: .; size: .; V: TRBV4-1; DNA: TGCGCCAGCAGCCAACAGGGGGGCCAAGATACGCAGTATTTT; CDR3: CASSQQGGQDTQYF
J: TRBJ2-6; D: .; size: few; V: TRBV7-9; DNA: TGTGCCAGCAGCTTACTGGGGTCTGGGGCCAACGTCCTGACTTTC; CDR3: CASSLLGSGANVLTF
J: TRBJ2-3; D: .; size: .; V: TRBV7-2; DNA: TGTGCCAGCAGCTTAGTTGGGGCCTACACAGATACGCAGTATTTT; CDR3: CASSLVGAYTDTQYF
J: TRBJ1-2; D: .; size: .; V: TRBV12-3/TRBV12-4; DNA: TGTGCCAGCAGTACCCACAGGACTAACTATGGCTACACCTTC; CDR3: CASSTHRTNYGYTF
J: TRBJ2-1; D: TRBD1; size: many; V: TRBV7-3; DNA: TGTGCCAGCAGCCCGGGACAGGGGTTTTACAATGAGCAGTTCTTC; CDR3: CASSPGQGFYNEQFF
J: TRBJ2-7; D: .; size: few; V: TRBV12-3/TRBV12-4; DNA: TGTGCCAGCAGTTGGGTTGGGTCCTCTAAACGCTTGAAGTTC; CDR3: CASSWVGSSKRLKF
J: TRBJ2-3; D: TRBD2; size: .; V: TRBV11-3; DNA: TGTGCCAGCAGCTCCTCACCGGGACTAGCGCTCGGGTGGGATACGCAGTATTTT; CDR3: CASSSSPGLALGWDTQYF
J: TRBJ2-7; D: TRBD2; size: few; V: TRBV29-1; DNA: TGCAGCGTAGAAGGACTAGCGGGAGGGTACGAGCAGTACTTC; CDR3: CSVEGLAGGYEQYF
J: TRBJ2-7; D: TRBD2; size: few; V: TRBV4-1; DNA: TGCGCCAGCAGCCAACCTAGCGGGGGGTCCTACGAGCAGTACTTC; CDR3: CASSQPSGGSYEQYF
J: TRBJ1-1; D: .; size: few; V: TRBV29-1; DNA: TGCAGCGTCCTAGGATCCCCGGGACACAACACTGAAGCTTTCTTT; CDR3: CSVLGSPGHNTEAFF
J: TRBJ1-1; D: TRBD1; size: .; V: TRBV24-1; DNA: TGTGCCACCAGCAGGACAGGGAGGACTGAAGCTTTCTTT; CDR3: CATSRTGRTEAFF
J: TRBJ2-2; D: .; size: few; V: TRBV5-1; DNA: TGCGCCAGCAGCTTAAGCTCGAGGAACAGGGCCACCGGGGAGCTGTTTTTT; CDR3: CASSLSSRNRATGELFF
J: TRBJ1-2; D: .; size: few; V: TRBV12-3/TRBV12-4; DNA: TGTGCCAGCAGCCACTTCCAACAGGACTATGGCTACACCTTC; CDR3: CASSHFQQDYGYTF
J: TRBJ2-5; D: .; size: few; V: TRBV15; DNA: TGTGCCACCAGCAGAGATCTGGCAGGCGGCGAGACCCAGTACTTC; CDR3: CATSRDLAGGETQYF
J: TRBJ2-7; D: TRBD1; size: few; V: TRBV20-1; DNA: TGCAGTGCTCAAGTCCGGGACAGTCCATCCTACGAGCAGTACTTC; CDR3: CSAQVRDSPSYEQYF
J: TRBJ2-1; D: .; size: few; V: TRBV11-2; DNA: TGTGCCAGCGTTGCGGGGGCCAGGGATGAGCAGTTCTTC; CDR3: CASVAGARDEQFF
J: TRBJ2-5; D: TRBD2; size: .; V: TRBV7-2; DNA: TGTGCCAGCAGCTTATCAGTTGGACTAGCGGGATGGGAGACCCAGTACTTC; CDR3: CASSLSVGLAGWETQYF
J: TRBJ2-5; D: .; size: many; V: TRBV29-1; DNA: TGCAGCGTGCGAAGCGGGACCCAGTACTTC; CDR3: CSVRSGTQYF
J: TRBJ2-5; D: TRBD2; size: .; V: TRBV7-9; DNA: TGTGCCAGCAGCTCCCCTCGGAGCGGGAGGGATGGCGAGACCCAGTACTTC; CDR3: CASSSPRSGRDGETQYF
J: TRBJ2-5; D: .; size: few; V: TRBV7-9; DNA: TGTGCCAGCAGCCTTGGACTCTTGGACACTGAGACCCAGTACTTC; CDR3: CASSLGLLDTETQYF
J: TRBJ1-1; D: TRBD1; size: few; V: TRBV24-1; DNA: TGTGCCACCAGTGTTAAGGACAGGCCAGGAGAAGCTTTCTTT; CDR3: CATSVKDRPGEAFF
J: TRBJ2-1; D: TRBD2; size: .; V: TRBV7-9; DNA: TGTGCCAGCAGCCGTTATATAGCGGGAGGGCCGTGGGATGAGCAGTTCTTC; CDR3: CASSRYIAGGPWDEQFF
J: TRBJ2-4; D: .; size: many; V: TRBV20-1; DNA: TGCAGTGCTAGAGATCGGATCCCCCCGTCGAACATTCAGTACTTC; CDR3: CSARDRIPPSNIQYF
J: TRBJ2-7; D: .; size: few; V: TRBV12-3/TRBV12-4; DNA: TGTGCCAGCAGCACCACAGGGAACGAGCAGTACTTC; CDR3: CASSTTGNEQYF
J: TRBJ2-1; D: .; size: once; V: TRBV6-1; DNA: TGTGCCAGCAGTGAAGGTTCGTGGAATTCCTACAATGAGCAGTTCTTC; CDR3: CASSEGSWNSYNEQFF
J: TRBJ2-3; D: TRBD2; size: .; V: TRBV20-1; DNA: TGCAGTGCTAGAGATAGGTCGCGGGGGGGCACAGATACGCAGTATTTT; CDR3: CSARDRSRGGTDTQYF
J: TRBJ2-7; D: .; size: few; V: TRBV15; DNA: TGTGCCACCAGCAGAGATGAAGCGTTTTCGGACGAGCAGTACTTC; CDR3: CATSRDEAFSDEQYF
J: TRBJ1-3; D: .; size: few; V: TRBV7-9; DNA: TGTGCCAGCAGCCCGGGAAACAGGGAAACTGGAAACACCATATATTTT; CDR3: CASSPGNRETGNTIYF
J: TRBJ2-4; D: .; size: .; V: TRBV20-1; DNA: TGCAGTGCTAGTATCGGGATTTCCAAAAACATTCAGTACTTC; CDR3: CSASIGISKNIQYF
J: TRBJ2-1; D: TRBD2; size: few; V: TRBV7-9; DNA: TGTGCCAGCAGCCTCAAGGCGGGAGGGCCCGTTGAGCAGTTCTTC; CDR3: CASSLKAGGPVEQFF
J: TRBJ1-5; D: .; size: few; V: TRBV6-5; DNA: TGTGCCAGCAGCCCCGGACCCTCCAATCAGCCCCAGCATTTT; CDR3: CASSPGPSNQPQHF
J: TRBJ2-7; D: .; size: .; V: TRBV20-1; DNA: TGCAGTGCTAGGAATACGGGTGTCTTGGAGGAGCAGTACTTC; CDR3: CSARNTGVLEEQYF
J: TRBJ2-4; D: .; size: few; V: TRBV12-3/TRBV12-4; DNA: TGTGCCAGCAGCCCTACAGGACATTCTCCGTACTTC; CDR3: CASSPTGHSPYF
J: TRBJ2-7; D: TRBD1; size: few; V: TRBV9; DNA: TGTGCCAGCAGCTCCCCGGGACAGGGACCCGAGCAGTACTTC; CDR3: CASSSPGQGPEQYF